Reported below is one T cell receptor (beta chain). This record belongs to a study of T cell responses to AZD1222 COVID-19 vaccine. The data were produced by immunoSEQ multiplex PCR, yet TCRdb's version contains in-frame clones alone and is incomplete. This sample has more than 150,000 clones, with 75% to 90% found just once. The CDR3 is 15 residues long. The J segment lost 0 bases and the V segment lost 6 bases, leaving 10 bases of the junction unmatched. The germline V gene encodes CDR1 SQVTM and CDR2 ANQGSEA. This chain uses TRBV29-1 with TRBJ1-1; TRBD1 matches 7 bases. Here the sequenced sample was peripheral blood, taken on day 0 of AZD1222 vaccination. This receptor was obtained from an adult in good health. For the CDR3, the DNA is TGCAGCGTGGAATCGGGACAGAAGTTGAACACTGAAGCTTTCTTT. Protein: CSVESGQKLNTEAFF.